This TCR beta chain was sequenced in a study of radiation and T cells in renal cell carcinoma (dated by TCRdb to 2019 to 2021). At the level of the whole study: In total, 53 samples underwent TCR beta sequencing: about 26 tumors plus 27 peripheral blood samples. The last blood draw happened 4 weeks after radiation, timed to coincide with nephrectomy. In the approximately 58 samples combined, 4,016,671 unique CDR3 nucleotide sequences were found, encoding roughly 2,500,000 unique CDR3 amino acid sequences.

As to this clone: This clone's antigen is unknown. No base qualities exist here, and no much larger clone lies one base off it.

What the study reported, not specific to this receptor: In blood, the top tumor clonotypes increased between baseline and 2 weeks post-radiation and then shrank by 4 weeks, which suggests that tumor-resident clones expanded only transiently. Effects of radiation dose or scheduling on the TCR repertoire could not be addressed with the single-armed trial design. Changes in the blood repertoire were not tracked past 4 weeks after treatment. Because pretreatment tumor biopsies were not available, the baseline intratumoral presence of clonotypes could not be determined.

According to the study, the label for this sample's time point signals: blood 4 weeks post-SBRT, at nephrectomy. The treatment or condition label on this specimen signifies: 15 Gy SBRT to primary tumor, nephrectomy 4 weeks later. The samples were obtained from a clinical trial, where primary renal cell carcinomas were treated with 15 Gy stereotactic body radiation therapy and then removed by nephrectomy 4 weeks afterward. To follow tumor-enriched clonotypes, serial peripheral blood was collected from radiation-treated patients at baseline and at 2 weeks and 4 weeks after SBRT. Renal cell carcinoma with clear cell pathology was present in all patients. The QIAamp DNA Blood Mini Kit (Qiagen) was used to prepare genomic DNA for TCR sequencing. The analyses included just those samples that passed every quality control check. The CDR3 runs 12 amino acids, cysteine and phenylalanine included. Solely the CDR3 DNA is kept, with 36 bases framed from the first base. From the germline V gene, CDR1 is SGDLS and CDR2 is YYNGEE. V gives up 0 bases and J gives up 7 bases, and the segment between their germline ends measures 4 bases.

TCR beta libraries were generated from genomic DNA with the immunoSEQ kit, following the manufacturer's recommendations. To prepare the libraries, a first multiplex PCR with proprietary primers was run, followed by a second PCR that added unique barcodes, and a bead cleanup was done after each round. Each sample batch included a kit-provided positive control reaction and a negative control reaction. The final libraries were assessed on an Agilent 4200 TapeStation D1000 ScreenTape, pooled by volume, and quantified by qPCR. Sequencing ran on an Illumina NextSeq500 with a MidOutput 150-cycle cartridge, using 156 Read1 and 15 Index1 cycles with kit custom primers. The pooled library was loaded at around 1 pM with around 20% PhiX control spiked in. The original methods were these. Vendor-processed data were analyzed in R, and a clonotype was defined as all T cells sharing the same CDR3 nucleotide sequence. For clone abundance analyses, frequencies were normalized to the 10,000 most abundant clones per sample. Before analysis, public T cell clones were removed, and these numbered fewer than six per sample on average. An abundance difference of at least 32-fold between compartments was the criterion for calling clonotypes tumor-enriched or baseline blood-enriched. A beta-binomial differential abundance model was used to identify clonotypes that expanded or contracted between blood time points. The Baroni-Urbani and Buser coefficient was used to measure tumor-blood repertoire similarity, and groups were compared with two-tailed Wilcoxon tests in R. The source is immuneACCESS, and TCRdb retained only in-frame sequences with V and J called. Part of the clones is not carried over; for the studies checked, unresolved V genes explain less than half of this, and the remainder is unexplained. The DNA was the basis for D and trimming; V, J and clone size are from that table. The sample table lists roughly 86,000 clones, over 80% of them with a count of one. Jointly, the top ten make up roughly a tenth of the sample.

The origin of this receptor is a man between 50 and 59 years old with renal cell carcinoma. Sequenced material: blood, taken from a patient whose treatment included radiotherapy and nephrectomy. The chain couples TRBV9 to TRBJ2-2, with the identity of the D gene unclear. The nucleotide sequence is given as TGTGCCAGCAGCGTAGAGGGCGGGGAGCTGTTTTTT. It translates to CASSVEGGELFF.